This T cell receptor (beta chain) was captured in a study of blood T cells in healthy people across ages (dated by TCRdb to the mid-2010s). Study-level background: In model experiments, template switching captured roughly one uniquely barcoded TCR beta cDNA molecule for every two T cells. To avoid experimental bias, donors of different ages were randomly spread across the sequencing lanes. Using the same blood draw, the study looked at two additional independent replicas of 1 million unique cDNA reads for two donors, one aged 18 to 30 and the other aged 80 or older. To track age-related changes in TCR beta repertoire diversity, the study relied on deep sequencing normalized with unique cDNA molecular identifiers. Four age groups were formed from the donors: young (average approximately 16 years), middle-aged (approximately 40), aged (approximately 60) and long-lived (around 82). What the research found in general, with its limitations: Compared with the aged group, the long-lived group had more naive CD4+ T cells, fewer expanded clones and increased TCR diversity, suggesting age selection. Estimates of total diversity from one million sequenced T cells were regarded as lower bounds and underestimates. A strong correlation was found between observed TCR beta diversity and the percentage of naive T cells measured by flow cytometry. Because donor CMV infection status was unknown, age-related changes in expanded clonotypes were potentially confounded. As age increased, observed TCR beta diversity per million T cells dropped in a roughly linear way, and a significant reduction was already evident by age about 40. Bulk unsorted PBMC profiling prevented conclusive comparison of naive and antigen-experienced compartments.

The CDR3 spans 16 residues, from the cysteine through the phenylalanine. The entry retains the CDR3 DNA only, 48 bases that are in frame from base 1. According to the germline V gene, CDR1 reads SGHVS and CDR2 reads FQNEAQ. V is trimmed back by 8 bases and J by 11 bases, and the junction contains 22 bases that no gene match accounts for. In regard to this clonotype: The target of this receptor is not known. Base qualities are missing; no much larger clone stands one base away.

The approximately 40 donors, aged roughly 6 to 100 years, were systemically healthy Caucasian individuals from Russia. Approximately 9.7 milliliters of peripheral blood were drawn from each donor into EDTA-treated Vacutainer tubes. Ficoll-Paque density-gradient centrifugation was used to isolate PBMCs, with at least 6 million obtained per sample. Total RNA, at least 5 micrograms per sample, was extracted from PBMCs with Trizol reagent. Naive CD45RAhigh/CD27high T cell percentages were measured by flow cytometry on a PBMC aliquot from every donor. Library method: 5' RACE. A second PCR of about 7 to 12 cycles was run with a J-beta primer mix and a sample-barcoded 5' primer. Each TCR beta cDNA molecule received a unique molecular identifier from a template-switch 5' adaptor carrying 12 random nucleotides. At least 3 million CDR3-containing paired-end reads were obtained from each sample. First-strand cDNA synthesis was performed from all RNA using the Mint cDNA synthesis kit, with priming by a TRBC-specific oligonucleotide. After uracil-DNA glycosylase treatment, a first 18-cycle PCR used universal primers M1SS and BC2_uni_R on all cDNA. On the study's bioinformatics: For normalization, 1 million high-quality reads, each with a distinct molecular identifier, were randomly selected from each sample. Reads sharing molecular identifiers were discarded rather than binned into consensus sequences. MiTCR, with a Q25 quality threshold and the strictest error-elimination algorithm, was used for CDR3 identification, clonotype clustering and error correction. A nonparametric unseen species model with Euler transformation was used to estimate a lower bound on total TCR beta diversity. Through fastp at Q25 and MiXCR, TCRdb rebuilt clones from the public reads, retaining in-frame beta chains. Rows are unified per CDR3 protein, each entry keeping the most common DNA and genes. These V and J calls are TCRdb output, not the study's own analysis. The sample has 1.5 million to 2 million distinct CDR3 sequences on record, about two fifths of them singletons. The ten largest clones represent 20% to 25% of the sample.

The sequence came from a human donor in good health. Input material: blood. The chain was built from TRBV7-8 and TRBJ2-5; 8 central bases correspond to TRBD2. The CDR3 region: CASLPRRGVPYNEQYF. DNA sequence: TGTGCCAGCCTCCCGCGGCGGGGGGTTCCCTACAATGAGCAGTACTTC.